The 6 T cell receptor beta chains listed next were all sequenced from one sample in a study of T cell responses to AZD1222 COVID-19 vaccine. The method was immunoSEQ multiplex PCR; TCRdb's version includes in-frame clones alone and lacks a portion of them. Across about 140,000 clones, the top ten clones capture under 2.5% of the sample. Sequencing was done on a sample of peripheral blood. These receptors all come from an adult in good health.

J is TRBJ2-7 and V is TRBV7-2; D is undetermined. CDR3 length: 15 amino acids. V was clipped by 3 bases and J by 5 bases, with 17 bases between them. The germline V gene encodes CDR1 SGHTA and CDR2 FQGNSA. CDR3 residues: CASSLSLAFSNEQYF. The DNA of the CDR3 is TGTGCCAGCAGCTTGAGCCTCGCCTTTTCTAACGAGCAGTACTTC.

The V and J genes are TRBV11-2 and TRBJ1-2, with D possibly matching TRBD1 (5 bases). This CDR3 has 13 residues. Trimming shortened V by 5 bases and J by 2 bases, and 9 bases separated the two germline ends. Germline-derived CDR1 and CDR2 are SGHAT and FQNNGV. The CDR3 nucleotides are TGTGCCAGCAGCCCGGCAGGGAACTATGGCTACACCTTC. Translation: CASSPAGNYGYTF. Complete variable domain (other parts from reference TRBV11-2 and TRBJ1-2): EAGVAQSPRYKIIEKRQSVAFWCNPISGHATLYWYQQILGQGPKLLIQFQNNGVVDDSQLPKDRFSAERLKGVDSTLKIQPAKLEDSAVYLCASSPAGNYGYTFGSGTRLTVV.

This rearrangement joins TRBV2 to TRBJ2-1; TRBD1 matches at 7 bases. CDR3 length: 15 amino acids. Germline V gene lookup returns CDR1 SNHLY and CDR2 FYNNEI. The trim removed 6 bases at V and 3 bases at J, leaving 8 bases unmatched. Here the CDR3 DNA reads TGTGCCAGCAGACCGGGACAGTTCCTCTACAATGAGCAGTTCTTC. This codes for CASRPGQFLYNEQFF.

This chain joins TRBV7-9 and TRBJ2-2, with a tentative D call TRBD1 (5 bases). The V end lost 1 base, the J end lost 7 bases, and 13 bases lay between the germline ends. Germline V gene lookup returns CDR1 SEHNR and CDR2 FQNEAQ (reference sequence). The CDR3 sequence is 15 residues long. CDR3 sequence: CASSLGDSRVGELFF. CDR3 nucleotides: TGTGCCAGCAGCTTAGGCGACAGCCGCGTCGGGGAGCTGTTTTTT.

The V gene is TRBV30, the J gene TRBJ1-5; D is undetermined. The CDR3 length is 17 residues. V was shortened by 1 base and J by 2 bases, with 18 bases between the two germline ends. Germline lookup yields CDR1 GTSNPN and CDR2 SVGIG (reference sequence). This CDR3 is CAWSAEDLPRGNQPQHF. The DNA of the CDR3 is TGTGCCTGGAGTGCGGAGGATCTACCGAGGGGCAATCAGCCCCAGCATTTT. The full variable domain, completed using reference TRBV30 and TRBJ1-5, is SQTIHQWPATLVQPVGSPLSLECTVEGTSNPNLYWYRQAAGRGLQLLFYSVGIGQISSEVPQNLSASRPQDRQFILSSKKLLLSDSGFYLCAWSAEDLPRGNQPQHFGDGTRLSIL.

The CDR3 spells CASSEKTGRNYGYTF. CDR3 DNA: TGTGCCAGCAGTGAGAAGACAGGGCGGAACTATGGCTACACCTTC. The chain joins TRBV6-1 to TRBJ1-2, with TRBD1 identical over 7 bases. The length of the CDR3 is 15 residues. The trim removed 3 bases at V and 2 bases at J, leaving 6 bases unmatched. CDR1 and CDR2 (germline): MNHNS, SASEGT.